This T cell receptor beta chain was retrieved from a study of cytomegalovirus exposure and HLA in healthy donors. The PCR had 60 Vbeta and 13 Jbeta primers. Clones were read by immunoSEQ multiplex PCR, and TCRdb kept only the in-frame ones, dropping some. The sample records around 120,000 clones, around 80% being singletons. V lost 6 bases and J lost 3, with 15 bases in between. CDR3 size: 15 residues. Germline lookup yields CDR1 MNHNS and CDR2 SASEGT. Sequencing used PBMCs. The sequence derives from a man aged 45-65 years in good health and CMV-seronegative. The chain joins TRBV6-1 to TRBJ1-5, with TRBD1 as a possible D gene (5 bases). This CDR3 reads CASRVVTGVNQPQHF. The CDR3 nucleotides read TGTGCCAGCAGAGTCGTTACAGGAGTCAATCAGCCCCAGCATTTT.